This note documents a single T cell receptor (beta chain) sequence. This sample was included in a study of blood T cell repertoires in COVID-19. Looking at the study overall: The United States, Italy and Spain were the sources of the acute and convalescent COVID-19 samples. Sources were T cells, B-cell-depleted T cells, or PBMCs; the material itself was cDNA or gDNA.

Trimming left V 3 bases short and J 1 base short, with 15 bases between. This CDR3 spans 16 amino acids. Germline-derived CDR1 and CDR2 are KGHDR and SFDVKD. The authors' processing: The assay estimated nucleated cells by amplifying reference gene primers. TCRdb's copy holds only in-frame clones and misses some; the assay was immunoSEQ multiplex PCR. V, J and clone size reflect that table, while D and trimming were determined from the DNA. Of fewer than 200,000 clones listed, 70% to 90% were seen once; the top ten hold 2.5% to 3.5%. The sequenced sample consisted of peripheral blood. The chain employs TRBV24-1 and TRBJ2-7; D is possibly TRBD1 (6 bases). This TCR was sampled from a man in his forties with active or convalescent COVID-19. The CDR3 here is CATSDPRQDSSYEQYF. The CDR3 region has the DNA TGTGCCACCAGTGATCCCCGACAGGACTCTTCCTACGAGCAGTACTTC.